This TCR beta chain came from a study of cytomegalovirus exposure and HLA in healthy donors. The overall study: The same platform was used for the 110 or so validation repertoires as for the roughly 670 first-cohort repertoires, as reported in a later analysis. Study observations and caveats: The authors confirmed in vitro that a few CMV-associated chains were specific for CMV antigens. Reports described diagnosis of cytomegalovirus status by the classifier as highly specific and sensitive. Researchers counted around 160 TCR beta chains as cytomegalovirus-associated.

Concerning this clone itself: Its cognate antigen is unknown.

Sequenced by immunoSEQ multiplex PCR; TCRdb stores in-frame clones only, minus some. The table lists 97,000 or so clones, over 85% of them singletons. CDR1 is SGDLS and CDR2 is YYNGEE in the germline V gene. Trimming took 1 base from V and 1 from J, leaving 8 bases between them. The CDR3 extends over 15 amino acids. Material: PBMCs. The sequence came from a woman between 18 and 30 years old in good health and CMV-seronegative. The rearrangement joins TRBV9 to TRBJ2-2; the D gene is possibly TRBD2 (6 bases). The CDR3: CASSVSAGNTGELFF. CDR3 in DNA: TGTGCCAGCAGCGTATCAGCGGGGAACACCGGGGAGCTGTTTTTT.